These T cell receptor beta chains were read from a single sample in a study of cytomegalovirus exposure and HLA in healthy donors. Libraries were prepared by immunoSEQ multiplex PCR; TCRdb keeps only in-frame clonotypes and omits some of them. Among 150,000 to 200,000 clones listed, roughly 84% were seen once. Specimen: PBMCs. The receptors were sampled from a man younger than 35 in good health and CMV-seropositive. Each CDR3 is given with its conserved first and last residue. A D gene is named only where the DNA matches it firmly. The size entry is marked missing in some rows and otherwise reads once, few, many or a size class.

CASSPGGAVYEQYF TGTGCCAGCAGCCCCGGGGGGGCCGTATACGAGCAGTACTTC TRBD2 . TRBJ2-7 TRBV5-4
CASSTNRGGTEAFF TGTGCCAGTAGTACTAACAGGGGCGGCACTGAAGCTTTCTTT TRBD1 . TRBJ1-1 TRBV19
CASSPPAGELFF TGTGCCAGCAGCCCTCCCGCCGGGGAGCTGTTTTTT . . TRBJ2-2 TRBV7-3
CASSPTPGTGDEQYF TGTGCCAGCAGTCCGACACCGGGGACAGGGGACGAGCAGTACTTC TRBD1 few TRBJ2-7 TRBV6-1
CASSYGGLNQPQHF TGTGCCAGCAGTTACGGGGGGTTAAATCAGCCCCAGCATTTT . . TRBJ1-5 TRBV6-5
CASSIGGQWEKLFF TGTGCCAGTAGTATCGGGGGGCAATGGGAAAAACTGTTTTTT . . TRBJ1-4 TRBV19
CASSIQQNTEAFF TGTGCCAGCAGCATACAGCAGAACACTGAAGCTTTCTTT . . TRBJ1-1 TRBV7-2
CASSPVGGGSTGELFF TGTGCCAGCAGCCCAGTGGGGGGAGGGAGCACCGGGGAGCTGTTTTTT TRBD2 few TRBJ2-2 TRBV7-2
CASSLEDREFYEQYF TGTGCCAGCAGCTTAGAGGACAGGGAGTTCTACGAGCAGTACTTC TRBD1 . TRBJ2-7 TRBV7-6
CASSLGTSGDTINEQFF TGCGCCAGCAGCTTGGGGACTAGCGGGGATACTATCAATGAGCAGTTCTTC TRBD2 . TRBJ2-1 TRBV5-1
CASSLVGTGRPGNTIYF TGTGCCAGCAGCTTAGTGGGGACAGGGAGGCCTGGAAACACCATATATTTT TRBD1 . TRBJ1-3 TRBV7-2
CASGAAPTGAGNTIYF TGTGCTAGTGGCGCCGCCCCGACAGGGGCTGGAAACACCATATATTTT TRBD1 . TRBJ1-3 TRBV12-5
CASSEQGGAQPQHF TGTGCCAGCAGTGAACAGGGTGGAGCTCAGCCCCAGCATTTT . . TRBJ1-5 TRBV2
CASSWATGSNNSPLHF TGTGCCAGCAGTTGGGCGACAGGGTCGAATAATTCACCCCTCCACTTT TRBD1 . TRBJ1-6 TRBV6-5
CASSPLRTGRTEAFF TGTGCCAGCAGCCCACTACGCACAGGCAGGACTGAAGCTTTCTTT . . TRBJ1-1 TRBV11-1
CASSLAGSGGLTDTQYF TGTGCCAGCAGCTTGGCCGGTAGCGGGGGGTTGACAGATACGCAGTATTTT TRBD2 . TRBJ2-3 TRBV5-5
CASILDRASYEQYF TGTGCCAGCATTCTGGACAGGGCCTCCTACGAGCAGTACTTC TRBD1 . TRBJ2-7 TRBV6-1
CASSIETGFDTEAFF TGTGCCAGTAGTATAGAGACAGGCTTTGACACTGAAGCTTTCTTT . . TRBJ1-1 TRBV19
CASSEFLGAGYTF TGTGCCAGCAGTGAATTTTTGGGGGCTGGCTACACCTTC . . TRBJ1-2 TRBV2
CASSVRSGTGETQYF TGTGCCAGCAGTGTTAGGTCCGGCACGGGGGAGACCCAGTACTTC . . TRBJ2-5 TRBV6-1
CASSQERGGANRYYEQYF TGCGCCAGCAGCCAAGAACGGGGTGGAGCAAATCGATACTACGAGCAGTACTTC . . TRBJ2-7 TRBV4-3
CASSGAGGIKSPLHF TGTGCCAGTAGTGGGGCAGGGGGCATAAAGTCACCCCTCCACTTT TRBD1 . TRBJ1-6 TRBV19